This T cell receptor (beta chain) came from a study of CD8+ T cells in alopecia areata. Study findings and constraints: Normal skin contains resident alphabeta T cells, and these are also sequenced in scalp samples.

In the case of this clone: No antigen is known for it.

Germline CDR1 and CDR2: GTSNPN and SVGIG (reference sequence). V shed 5 bases and J 7 bases; nucleotides not matched to a gene: 14. This CDR3 is 15 amino acids long. Treatment of the sample: oral pan-JAK inhibitor, 5-10 mg twice daily. RNA, once extracted, was reverse transcribed into cDNA for use as the sequencing template. Only in-frame clones appear in the TCRdb table, and some are missing; sequencing was by immunoSEQ multiplex PCR. This table has about 220,000 clones, about 57% appearing once. This sequence was found in a human donor with alopecia areata. The chain recombines TRBV30 with TRBJ1-1, with 9 nucleotides matching TRBD1. Here the sequenced sample was CD4+ T cells sorted from blood, taken at week 4, from a patient treated with tofacitinib. CDR3 residues: CAWRHPGTGSVEAFF. In DNA form, the CDR3 reads TGTGCCTGGCGCCATCCCGGGACAGGGTCGGTTGAAGCTTTCTTT.